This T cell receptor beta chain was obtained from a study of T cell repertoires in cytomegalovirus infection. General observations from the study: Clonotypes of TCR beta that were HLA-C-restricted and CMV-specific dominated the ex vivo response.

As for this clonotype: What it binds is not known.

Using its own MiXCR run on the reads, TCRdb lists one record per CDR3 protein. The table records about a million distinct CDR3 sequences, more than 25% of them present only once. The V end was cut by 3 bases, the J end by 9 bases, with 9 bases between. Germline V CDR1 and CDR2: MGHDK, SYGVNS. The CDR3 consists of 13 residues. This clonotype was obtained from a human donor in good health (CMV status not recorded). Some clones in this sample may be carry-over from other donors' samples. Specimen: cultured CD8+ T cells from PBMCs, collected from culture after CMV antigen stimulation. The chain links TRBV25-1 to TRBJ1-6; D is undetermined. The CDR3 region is CASSDGFGSPLHF. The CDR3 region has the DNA TGTGCCAGCAGTGACGGTTTTGGTTCACCCCTCCACTTT.